Shown below are 29 T cell receptor beta chains from a single sample sequenced in a study of control samples from healthy donors and cancer patients. The assay was immunoSEQ multiplex PCR, and TCRdb's table has in-frame clones only and misses some. Here the sample spans 390,000 or so clones, 80% to 95% being singletons. The sample taken for sequencing was PBMCs. The receptors stem from a middle-aged man with head and neck cancer.

The rearrangement uses TRBV6-5 and TRBJ2-5, with TRBD2 matching over 10 bases. Germline CDR1 reads MNHEY; CDR2 reads SVGAGI. J gave up 2 bases and V 5 bases, and 2 bases lay outside the gene matches. The CDR3 consists of 14 residues. The CDR3 loop is CASSPGLAQETQYF. The CDR3 region has the DNA TGTGCCAGCAGTCCGGGACTAGCGCAAGAGACCCAGTACTTC.

The chain employs TRBV1 and TRBJ2-4; TRBD2 is the table's D call, not checked against the DNA. TRBV1 is designated a pseudogene. The CDR3 contains 16 residues. Written as DNA, the CDR3 is TGCACCAGCAGCCCTCGAGCGGGAGGGCCCGGAAACATTCAGTACTTC. Translation gives CTSSPRAGGPGNIQYF.

The chain couples TRBV6-5 to TRBJ2-7, with D perhaps TRBD1 (6 bases). Germline V gene lookup returns CDR1 MNHEY and CDR2 SVGAGI. The CDR3 is 15 residues long. The V end lost 5 bases, the J end lost 5 bases, and 19 bases lay between the germline ends. The CDR3 bases are TGTGCCAGCAGTCAGGGACACGGCTACCTGGACGAGCAGTACTTC. Translation gives CASSQGHGYLDEQYF.

V gene TRBV6-5 combines with J gene TRBJ1-3; D uncertain. The CDR3 is made up of 13 amino acids. The V end was cut by 6 bases, the J end by 4 bases, with 10 bases between. Germline CDR1 and CDR2: MNHEY and SVGAGI. CDR3 sequence: CASSTEIGNTIYF. The CDR3 region has the DNA TGTGCCAGCAGCACGGAAATCGGAAACACCATATATTTT.

This chain uses TRBV24-1 with TRBJ1-6, with unresolved D. This CDR3 spans 14 amino acids. Germline CDR1 and CDR2: KGHDR and SFDVKD. The CDR3 reads CVPFLGGNNSPLHF. The CDR3 DNA sequence: TGTGTCCCTTTCCTCGGCGGTAATAATTCACCCCTCCACTTT.

The chain carries TRBV28 and TRBJ1-5; maybe TRBD1 (6 bases). The CDR3 sequence is 14 residues long. CDR1 is MDHEN and CDR2 is SYDVKM in the germline V gene. V lost 3 bases and J 4 bases, leaving 10 bases between the germline ends. The CDR3: CASSFGGPNQPQHF. The CDR3, as DNA: TGTGCCAGCAGTTTCGGGGGGCCAAATCAGCCCCAGCATTTT.

This rearrangement joins TRBV6-4 to TRBJ1-2; perhaps TRBD1 as D (5 bases). Germline-derived CDR1 and CDR2 are MRHNA and SNTAGT. Trimming pared 8 bases from V and 5 bases from J, leaving 24 bases between. This CDR3 spans 16 amino acids. CDR3 in amino acids: CASSGVSSGGRYGYTF. The CDR3 DNA follows: TGTGCCAGCTCTGGGGTTAGTTCCGGGGGAAGATATGGCTACACCTTC.

V gene TRBV11-2 combines with J gene TRBJ2-3; TRBD1 is a possible D gene (6 bases). This CDR3 spans 12 amino acids. The germline gives CDR1 SGHAT, CDR2 FQNNGV. The V gene lost 5 bases and the J gene lost 4 bases, with 7 bases spanning the gap. The CDR3 coding sequence is TGTGCCAGCAGCCCAGGGGCAGATACGCAGTATTTT. It translates to CASSPGADTQYF.

The chain has TRBV27 and TRBJ2-6; tentative D call: TRBD1 (7 bases). Germline CDR1 is MNHEY and CDR2 is SMNVEV (reference sequence). V was cut by 3 bases and J by 1 base, with 10 bases left in between. The CDR3 is 16 amino acids. DNA for the CDR3: TGTGCCAGCAGTTTGGCGGGACAGTCTGGGGCCAACGTCCTGACTTTC. Its protein product is CASSLAGQSGANVLTF.

V gene TRBV28 combines with J gene TRBJ2-4; D could derive from TRBD1 or TRBD2 (5 bases each). The CDR3 spans 15 residues. Germline V gene lookup returns CDR1 MDHEN and CDR2 SYDVKM. V was shortened by 3 bases and J by 7 bases, with 16 bases between the two germline ends. The CDR3 DNA reads as TGTGCCAGCAGTTTTGAGGGGACGGGTTGGAACATTCAGTACTTC. Protein: CASSFEGTGWNIQYF.

The chain employs TRBV10-1 and TRBJ2-3, with D perhaps matching TRBD1 or TRBD2 (5 bases each). Germline V gene lookup returns CDR1 WNHNN and CDR2 SYGVQD (reference sequence). The CDR3 extends over 14 amino acids. Trimming pared 2 bases from V and 4 bases from J, leaving 10 bases between. Here the CDR3 DNA reads TGCGCCAGCAGTGAGACCAGGGAGCCAGATACGCAGTATTTT. It specifies CASSETREPDTQYF.

This chain connects TRBV5-1 to TRBJ2-3, with TRBD2 matching over 9 bases. Germline V gene sequence: CDR1 SGHRS, CDR2 YFSETQ. The CDR3 is 16 amino acids. The V and J ends lost 1 base and 6 bases, in that order; junction bases with no gene match: 9. The CDR3, as DNA: TGCGCCAGCAGCTTGCGGCGGGGGGGCAACTCGGATACGCAGTATTTT. This codes for CASSLRRGGNSDTQYF.

This CDR3 is CASSYPGQGTSTDTQYF. The CDR3 coding sequence is TGTGCCAGCAGCTATCCGGGACAGGGTACTAGCACAGATACGCAGTATTTT. The genes are TRBV6-2 or TRBV6-3 and TRBJ2-3; TRBD1 agrees at 9 bases. CDR1 and CDR2 (germline): MNHEY, SVGEGT. The CDR3 sequence is 17 residues long. The ends lost 6 bases at V and 0 bases at J; junction bases unmatched: 10.

This chain links TRBV9 with TRBJ2-2; D call uncertain. Germline loops: CDR1 SGDLS, CDR2 YYNGEE. Trimming stripped 0 bases from V and 5 bases from J, with 8 bases between. The CDR3 consists of 14 residues. Here the CDR3 DNA reads TGTGCCAGCAGCGTAGTAACGGAGACCGGGGAGCTGTTTTTT. Translated: CASSVVTETGELFF.

This chain links TRBV5-1 with TRBJ2-5, with 11 positions matching TRBD2. The CDR3 is 18 amino acids. Germline trimming cut 0 bases from V and 5 bases from J; bases unmatched to any gene: 12. Germline values: CDR1 SGHRS, CDR2 YFSETQ. Here the CDR3 DNA reads TGCGCCAGCAGCTTGGCCGAACTAGCGGGGGTATCCCGGGAGACCCAGTACTTC. Its protein product is CASSLAELAGVSRETQYF.

The DNA of the CDR3 is TGTGCCAGTAGGTCGTGGGACAGCAATAATTCACCCCTCCACTTT. This translates into CASRSWDSNNSPLHF. This chain connects TRBV19 to TRBJ1-6; 7 positions agree with TRBD1. Germline V gene data show CDR1 as LNHDA and CDR2 as SQIVND (reference sequence). The CDR3 has 15 amino acids. With 6 bases clipped from V and 5 bases from J, the junction kept 7 bases outside the gene matches. Full variable domain (outside the CDR3, taken from reference TRBV19 and TRBJ1-6): DGGITQSPKYLFRKEGQNVTLSCEQNLNHDAMYWYRQDPGQGLRLIYYSQIVNDFQKGDIAEGYSVSREKKESFPLTVTSAQKNPTAFYLCASRSWDSNNSPLHFGNGTRLTVT.

This CDR3 reads CASRRGPGQGFYEQYF. CDR3 sequence (DNA): TGTGCCAGCAGGAGGGGGCCTGGACAGGGGTTCTACGAGCAGTACTTC. The chain is built from TRBV28 and TRBJ2-7; TRBD1 matches 9 bases. The J segment lost 3 bases and the V segment lost 6 bases, leaving 12 bases of the junction unmatched. The CDR3 sequence is 16 residues long. Per germline, CDR1 MDHEN and CDR2 SYDVKM. Full variable domain (missing parts from reference TRBV28 and TRBJ2-7): DVKVTQSSRYLVKRTGEKVFLECVQDMDHENMFWYRQDPGLGLRLIYFSYDVKMKEKGDIPEGYSVSREKKERFSLILESASTNQTSMYLCASRRGPGQGFYEQYFGPGTRLTVT.

This chain joins TRBV28 and TRBJ1-1; D is perhaps TRBD1 (5 bases). The CDR3 has 13 residues. V was cut by 10 bases and J by 4 bases, with 16 bases left in between. Germline CDR1 is MDHEN and CDR2 is SYDVKM. CDR3 sequence reads: CATRGGRGTEAFF. The CDR3 DNA sequence: TGTGCCACCCGGGGGGGGAGAGGCACTGAAGCTTTCTTT.

This chain connects TRBV10-3 to TRBJ1-4, with D unresolved. This CDR3 contains 17 residues. Germline-derived CDR1 and CDR2 are ENHRY and SYGVKD. V was shortened by 0 bases and J by 5 bases, with 16 bases between the two germline ends. The chain's CDR3 is CAISESTRAQRNEKLFF. The CDR3 DNA is TGTGCCATCAGTGAGTCGACTCGGGCACAGAGAAATGAAAAACTGTTTTTT.

The V and J genes are TRBV6-4 and TRBJ2-3; D unclear. Deletions cut 3 bases from V and 1 base from J, with 5 bases between. Germline lookup yields CDR1 MRHNA and CDR2 SNTAGT. This CDR3 comprises 13 residues. Here the CDR3 reads CASSDTGTDTQYF. The CDR3 region has the DNA TGTGCCAGCAGTGATACAGGCACAGATACGCAGTATTTT.

The genes are TRBV12-3 or TRBV12-4 and TRBJ1-3; D gene ambiguous. The CDR3 consists of 13 residues. V gave up 8 bases and J gave up 4 bases, with 12 bases separating them. CDR3 sequence (DNA): TGTGCCAGCTCCTACTTGTCCGGAAACACCATATATTTT. It translates to CASSYLSGNTIYF.

This chain links TRBV5-6 with TRBJ2-7; tentatively, D is TRBD1 (5 bases). CDR1 is SGHDT, CDR2 YYEEEE, per germline. There are 12 residues in the CDR3. Trimming removed 3 bases from V and 5 bases from J, with 9 bases in between. The DNA for the CDR3 is TGTGCCAGCAGCTGGGGCTGGGACGAGCAGTACTTC. Translating gives CASSWGWDEQYF.

To note about this clone: Relative to the germline gene, one junction end is altered; a read error may explain this. The chain uses TRBV7-7 and TRBJ2-3, with TRBD2 identical over 10 bases. The CDR3 is made up of 15 amino acids. Germline V CDR1 and CDR2: SSHAT, FNYEAQ (reference sequence). The CDR3 spells CASSIAGGGSDTQYF. The CDR3 nucleotides are TGTGCTAGCAGCATAGCGGGAGGAGGGTCAGATACGCAGTATTTT.

This chain connects TRBV24-1 to TRBJ2-1; D perhaps matches TRBD2 (6 bases). The CDR3 has 17 amino acids. V gave up 2 bases and J gave up 0 bases, with 13 bases separating them. Per germline, CDR1 KGHDR and CDR2 SFDVKD. The CDR3 protein is CATSDSGLVSSYNEQFF. In nucleotides, the CDR3 is TGTGCCACCAGTGATTCGGGACTCGTGAGCTCCTACAATGAGCAGTTCTTC.

The chain is built from TRBV28 and TRBJ1-6; 7 nucleotides line up with TRBD1. Trimming cost V 5 bases and J 5 bases; bases outside gene matches: 6. CDR3 size: 15 residues. The germline gives CDR1 MDHEN, CDR2 SYDVKM. The CDR3 loop is CASSGRQGDNSPLHF. The CDR3 region has the DNA TGTGCCAGCAGTGGGCGACAGGGAGATAATTCACCCCTCCACTTT.

This rearrangement joins TRBV19 to TRBJ1-1; the D gene is possibly TRBD1 (6 bases). Trimming shortened V by 3 bases and J by 7 bases, and 15 bases separated the two germline ends. Germline V gene lookup returns CDR1 LNHDA and CDR2 SQIVND (reference sequence). The CDR3 runs 14 residues. CDR3 nucleotide sequence: TGTGCCAGTAGTATTGCGTGGGGGCAAGGTGAAGCTTTCTTT. This codes for CASSIAWGQGEAFF.

The chain links TRBV11-2 to TRBJ2-7; possibly TRBD2 for D (6 bases). The CDR3 extends over 13 amino acids. Looked up from germline, CDR1 is SGHAT and CDR2 is FQNNGV. The germline V and J ends were trimmed by 6 bases and 4 bases, with 13 bases remaining between them. Here the CDR3 reads CASSWAGSYEQYF. The CDR3 DNA reads TGTGCCAGCAGTTGGGCGGGGAGTTACGAGCAGTACTTC.

The chain joins TRBV19 to TRBJ1-1, with TRBD1 identical over 10 bases. Germline loops: CDR1 LNHDA, CDR2 SQIVND (reference sequence). The junction had 3 bases not matched to a gene; V was cut back by 4 bases and J by 4 bases. The CDR3 contains 14 residues. The CDR3 DNA sequence: TGTGCCAGTAGTACCTGGACAGGGGGCACTGAAGCTTTCTTT. Its protein is CASSTWTGGTEAFF.

The chain links TRBV12-3 or TRBV12-4 to TRBJ1-5, with unresolved D. The CDR3 totals 12 residues. V was cut by 1 base and J by 5 bases, with 3 bases left in between. The CDR3: CASSLVDQPQHF. CDR3 DNA sequence: TGTGCCAGCAGTTTAGTGGATCAGCCCCAGCATTTT.